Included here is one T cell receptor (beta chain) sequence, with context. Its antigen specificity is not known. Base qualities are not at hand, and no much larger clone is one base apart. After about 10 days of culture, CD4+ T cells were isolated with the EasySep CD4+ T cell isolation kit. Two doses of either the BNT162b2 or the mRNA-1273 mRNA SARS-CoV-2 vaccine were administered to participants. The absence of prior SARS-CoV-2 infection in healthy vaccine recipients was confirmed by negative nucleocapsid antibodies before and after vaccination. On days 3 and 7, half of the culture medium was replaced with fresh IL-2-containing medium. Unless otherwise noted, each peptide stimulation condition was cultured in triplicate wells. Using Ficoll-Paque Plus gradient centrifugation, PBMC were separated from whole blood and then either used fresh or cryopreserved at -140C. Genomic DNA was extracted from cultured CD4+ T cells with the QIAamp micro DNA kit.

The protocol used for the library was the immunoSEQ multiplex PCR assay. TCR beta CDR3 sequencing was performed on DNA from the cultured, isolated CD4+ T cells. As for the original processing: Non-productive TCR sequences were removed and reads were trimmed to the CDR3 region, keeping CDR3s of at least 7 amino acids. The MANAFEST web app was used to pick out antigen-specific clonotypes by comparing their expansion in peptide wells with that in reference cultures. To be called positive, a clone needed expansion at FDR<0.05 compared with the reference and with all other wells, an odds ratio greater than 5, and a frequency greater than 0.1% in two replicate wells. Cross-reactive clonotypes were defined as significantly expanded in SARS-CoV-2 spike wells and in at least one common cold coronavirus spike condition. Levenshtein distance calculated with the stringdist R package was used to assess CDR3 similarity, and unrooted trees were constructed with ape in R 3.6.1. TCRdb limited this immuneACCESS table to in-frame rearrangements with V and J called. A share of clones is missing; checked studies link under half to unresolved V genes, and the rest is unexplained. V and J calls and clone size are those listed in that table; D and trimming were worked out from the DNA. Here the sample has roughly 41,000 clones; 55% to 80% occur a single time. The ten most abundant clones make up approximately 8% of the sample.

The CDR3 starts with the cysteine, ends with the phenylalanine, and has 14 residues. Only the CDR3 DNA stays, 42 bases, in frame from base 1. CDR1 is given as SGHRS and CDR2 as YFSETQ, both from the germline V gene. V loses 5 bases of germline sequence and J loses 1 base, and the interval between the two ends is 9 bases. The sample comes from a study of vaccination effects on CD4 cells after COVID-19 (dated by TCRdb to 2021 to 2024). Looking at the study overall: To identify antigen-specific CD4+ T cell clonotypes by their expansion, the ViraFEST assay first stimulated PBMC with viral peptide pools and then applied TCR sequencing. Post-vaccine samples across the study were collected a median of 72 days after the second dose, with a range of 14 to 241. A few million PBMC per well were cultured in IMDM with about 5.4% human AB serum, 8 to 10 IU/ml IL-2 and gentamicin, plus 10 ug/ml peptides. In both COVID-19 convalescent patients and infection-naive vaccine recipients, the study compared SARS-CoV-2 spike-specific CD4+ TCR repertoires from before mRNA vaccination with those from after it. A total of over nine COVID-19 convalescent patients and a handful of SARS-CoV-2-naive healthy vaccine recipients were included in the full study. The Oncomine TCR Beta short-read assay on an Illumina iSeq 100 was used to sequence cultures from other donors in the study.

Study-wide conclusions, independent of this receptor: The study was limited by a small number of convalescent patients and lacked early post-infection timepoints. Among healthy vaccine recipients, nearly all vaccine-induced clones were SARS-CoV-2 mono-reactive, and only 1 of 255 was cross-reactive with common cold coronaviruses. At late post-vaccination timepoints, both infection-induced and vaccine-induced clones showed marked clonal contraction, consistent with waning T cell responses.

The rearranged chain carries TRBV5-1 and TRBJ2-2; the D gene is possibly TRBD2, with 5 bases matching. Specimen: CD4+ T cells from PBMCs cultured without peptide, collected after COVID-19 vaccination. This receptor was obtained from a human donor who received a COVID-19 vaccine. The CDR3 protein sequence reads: CASRIGRNTGELFF. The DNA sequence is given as TGCGCCAGCAGGATAGGGAGGAACACCGGGGAGCTGTTTTTT. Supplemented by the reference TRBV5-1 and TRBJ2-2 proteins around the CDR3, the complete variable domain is KAGVTQTPRYLIKTRGQQVTLSCSPISGHRSVSWYQQTPGQGLQFLFEYFSETQRNKGNFPGRFSGRQFSNSRSEMNVSTLELGDSALYLCASRIGRNTGELFFGEGSRLTVL.